This T cell receptor beta chain appears in the sequencing data of a study of vaccination effects on CD4 cells after COVID-19. For the study at large: Antigen-specific CD4+ T cell clonotypes were called by their expansion after viral peptide-pool culture in ViraFEST.

Study-wide results and caveats: Healthy vaccinees' vaccine-induced clones included only 1 of 255 cross-reacting with common cold coronaviruses.

For this clone: The antigen remains unidentified.

Isolation of CD4+ T cells took place after nine to ten days of culture. The CDR3 totals 16 residues. Germline V gene data show CDR1 as SGHTA and CDR2 as FQGNSA. The V end lost 5 bases, the J end lost 3 bases, and 17 bases lay between the germline ends. Profiling relied on immunoSEQ multiplex PCR, and the TCRdb table lists in-frame clones only, not all of them. The sample has tens of thousands of clones, roughly four fifths seen once. Specimen: CD4+ T cells from PBMCs cultured without peptide, collected before COVID-19 vaccination. This sequence joins TRBV7-2 and TRBJ2-4; D gene unclear. The source is a human donor who received a COVID-19 vaccine. The CDR3 DNA is TGTGCCAGCAGCCTCTCTGCCGGATCGGGCAAAAACATTCAGTACTTC. Translated, it gives CASSLSAGSGKNIQYF. Using reference TRBV7-2 and TRBJ2-4 for the parts outside the CDR3, the full variable domain is GAGVSQSPSNKVTEKGKDVELRCDPISGHTALYWYRQSLGQGLEFLIYFQGNSAPDKSGLPSDRFSAERTGGSVSTLTIQRTQQEDSAVYLCASSLSAGSGKNIQYFGAGTRLSVL.